A selection of T cell receptor beta chains follows, all from one sample in a study of CD8+ T cells in alopecia areata. The protocol was immunoSEQ multiplex PCR, while the TCRdb copy is restricted to in-frame clones and leaves out a portion. The profile shows about 180,000 clones, about 47% of them singletons. The source was CD8+ T cells sorted from blood, collected at approximately week 52, from a patient treated with tofacitinib. The receptors were sampled from a human donor with alopecia areata. CDR3s include the opening cysteine and the closing phenylalanine or tryptophan. The D gene is left open where the match is weak. Where a row states a size, it is once, few, many or the class of an expanded clone; other rows omit it.

TRBJ2-7	TRBV5-1	-	-	12	CASSPGSYEQYF	TGCGCCAGCAGCCCGGGATCCTACGAGCAGTACTTC
TRBJ1-2	TRBV5-1	-	-	14	CASSLKSGPGGYTF	TGCGCCAGCAGCTTGAAATCTGGCCCGGGAGGCTACACCTTC
TRBJ2-1	TRBV9	once	-	15	CASSVERVGVNEQFF	TGTGCCAGCAGCGTAGAGAGGGTAGGGGTGAATGAGCAGTTCTTC
TRBJ2-3	TRBV7-3	-	-	16	CASSLQSGARTDTQYF	TGTGCCAGCAGCTTACAGTCGGGGGCGCGGACAGATACGCAGTATTTT
TRBJ1-6	TRBV6-1	-	TRBD1	18	CASSVGQGAPRRVNSLHF	TGTGCCAGCAGTGTGGGACAGGGGGCCCCCAGGAGGGTTAATTCCCTCCACTTT
TRBJ1-2	TRBV19	few	-	15	CASSIAGGWDYGYTF	TGTGCCAGTAGTATAGCTGGAGGCTGGGACTATGGCTACACCTTC
TRBJ2-5	TRBV6-1	-	-	15	CASSGEGLNQETQYF	TGTGCCAGCAGTGGCGAAGGTCTGAATCAAGAGACCCAGTACTTC
TRBJ2-3	TRBV11-2	-	TRBD2	16	CASSSTSGGHTDTQYF	TGTGCCAGCAGTTCGACTAGCGGGGGGCACACAGATACGCAGTATTTT
TRBJ2-7	TRBV15	-	-	14	CATSRDRQTYEQYF	TGTGCCACCAGCAGAGATCGCCAGACCTACGAGCAGTACTTC
TRBJ2-7	TRBV29-1	few	-	13	CSVEGPEGYEQYF	TGCAGCGTTGAAGGGCCGGAGGGTTACGAGCAGTACTTC
TRBJ1-1	TRBV19	-	-	13	CASSIRAGTEAFF	TGTGCCAGTAGTATTAGGGCGGGCACTGAAGCTTTCTTT
TRBJ2-1	TRBV6-5	few	-	14	CASSTLEGYNEQFF	TGTGCCAGCAGCACTCTCGAAGGGTACAATGAGCAGTTCTTC
TRBJ2-7	TRBV9	-	-	14	CASSPKPQRYEQYF	TGTGCCAGCAGCCCAAAACCCCAGAGATACGAGCAGTACTTC
TRBJ1-6	TRBV5-1	-	-	15	CASSLEGGPYSPLHF	TGCGCCAGCAGCTTGGAGGGGGGTCCGTATTCACCCCTCCACTTT
TRBJ1-6	TRBV5-4	-	TRBD1	15	CASSLGQGANSPLHF	TGTGCCAGCAGCTTGGGACAGGGGGCAAATTCACCCCTCCACTTT
TRBJ2-5	TRBV27	-	-	14	CASSFGPWGETQYF	TGTGCCAGCAGTTTTGGGCCCTGGGGGGAGACCCAGTACTTC
TRBJ1-2	TRBV5-7	-	TRBD1	14	CASSSGTGADGYTF	TGTGCCAGCAGCTCCGGGACAGGGGCGGATGGCTACACCTTC
TRBJ2-2	TRBV7-3	few	-	14	CASSRLSNTGELFF	TGTGCCAGCAGCCGACTGTCGAACACCGGGGAGCTGTTTTTT
TRBJ1-1	TRBV27	-	TRBD1	15	CASSPRTGGNTEAFF	TGTGCCAGCAGTCCGAGGACAGGGGGAAACACTGAAGCTTTCTTT
TRBJ2-3	TRBV5-4	-	TRBD2	17	CASSLAMRGAGTDTQYF	TGTGCCAGCAGCTTGGCCATGCGGGGGGCGGGGACAGATACGCAGTATTTT
TRBJ1-6	TRBV4-1	-	-	13	CASGGGGYSPLHF	TGCGCCAGTGGAGGAGGAGGTTACTCACCCCTCCACTTT
TRBJ1-1	TRBV7-9	-	TRBD1	12	CASSSGDSEAFF	TGTGCCAGCAGCTCCGGGGACAGCGAAGCTTTCTTT
TRBJ2-7	TRBV6-5	-	TRBD1	16	CASSYSGGQRFYEQYF	TGTGCCAGCAGTTACTCAGGGGGACAGAGATTTTACGAGCAGTACTTC
TRBJ1-1	TRBV2	-	-	14	CASSEARGTGEAFF	TGTGCCAGCAGTGAAGCGCGAGGTACAGGTGAAGCTTTCTTT
TRBJ2-7	TRBV7-3	-	TRBD1	16	CASSFSPGTGDYEQYF	TGTGCCAGCAGCTTTAGCCCCGGGACAGGGGACTACGAGCAGTACTTC
TRBJ2-1	TRBV27	-	-	14	CASSVTGYNNEQFF	TGTGCCAGCAGTGTCACGGGGTATAACAATGAGCAGTTCTTC
TRBJ2-5	TRBV5-1	-	TRBD1	13	CASSARGQETQYF	TGCGCCAGCAGCGCCAGGGGGCAAGAGACCCAGTACTTC
TRBJ2-2	TRBV5-1	few	TRBD2	18	CASSLRSSGGANTGELFF	TGCGCCAGCAGCTTGAGGTCTAGCGGGGGAGCGAACACCGGGGAGCTGTTTTTT
TRBJ1-1	TRBV7-9	-	-	13	CASSLGGSSEAFF	TGTGCCAGCAGTCTCGGCGGAAGTAGTGAAGCTTTCTTT
TRBJ2-7	TRBV4-3	few	TRBD2	15	CASSQVLAGTYEQYF	TGCGCCAGCAGCCAAGTTCTAGCGGGGACCTACGAGCAGTACTTC
TRBJ2-7	TRBV11-3	-	TRBD1	13	CASSLDRVHEQYF	TGTGCCAGCAGCTTGGACAGGGTGCACGAGCAGTACTTC
TRBJ2-4	TRBV5-6	few	-	14	CASSDTGGGNIQYF	TGTGCCAGCAGCGATACTGGAGGGGGAAACATTCAGTACTTC
TRBJ2-7	TRBV13	once	-	14	CASSLEGYSYEQYF	TGTGCCAGCAGCTTAGAAGGATACTCCTACGAGCAGTACTTC
TRBJ2-5	TRBV4-1	-	TRBD2	16	CASSQGGGLALETQYF	TGCGCCAGCAGCCAAGGCGGGGGACTAGCCCTAGAGACCCAGTACTTC
TRBJ1-6	TRBV2	-	-	15	CASGDRDAGNSPLHF	TGTGCCAGCGGGGACCGGGACGCGGGGAATTCACCCCTCCACTTT
TRBJ1-5	TRBV6-5	-	TRBD1	13	CASGQGLGQPQHF	TGTGCCAGCGGACAGGGGTTGGGGCAGCCCCAGCATTTT
TRBJ1-2	TRBV30	few	-	12	CAWMQGNYGYTF	TGTGCCTGGATGCAGGGGAACTATGGCTACACCTTC
TRBJ1-6	TRBV14	-	-	16	CASSQEGSSYNSPLHF	TGTGCCAGCAGCCAAGAGGGTAGCTCCTATAATTCACCCCTCCACTTT
TRBJ1-1	TRBV14	few	-	14	CASSQEAENTEAFF	TGTGCCAGCAGCCAAGAGGCAGAAAACACTGAAGCTTTCTTT
TRBJ2-5	TRBV27	-	TRBD2	13	CASSSSGVETQYF	TGTGCCAGCAGTTCTAGCGGGGTAGAGACCCAGTACTTC
TRBJ2-3	TRBV5-1	-	TRBD1	15	CASSYGQGEGDTQYF	TGCGCCAGCAGCTACGGACAGGGGGAGGGAGATACGCAGTATTTT
TRBJ2-6	TRBV11-1	-	-	17	CASSLRGVRSGANVLTF	TGTGCCAGCAGCTTACGTGGGGTCCGCTCTGGGGCCAACGTCCTGACTTTC
TRBJ2-5	TRBV27	few	TRBD2	15	CASSFSGGDQETQYF	TGTGCCAGCAGTTTTAGCGGGGGGGACCAAGAGACCCAGTACTTC
TRBJ1-6	TRBV14	-	-	14	CASSPSVRSSPLHF	TGTGCCAGCAGCCCTTCAGTTCGGAGTTCACCCCTCCACTTT